What follows are 3 T cell receptor beta chains derived from one specimen sequenced in a study of regulatory T cells in long-lasting Graves disease. Libraries of TCR beta came from iRepertoire HTBI primers plus Arm-PCR of CDR3 regions. TCRdb re-derived calls from the multiplex PCR reads in MiXCR, one entry per CDR3 protein. The table has about 560,000 distinct CDR3 sequences, about 16% seen once. Time point specified: newly diagnosed GD, antithyroid drugs for less than 3 months. Following extraction of RNA from PBMCs, that RNA was used to make the TCR library. The same sample was also studied in work on T cells in Graves' hyperthyroidism and ophthalmopathy.

The sample consisted of peripheral blood mononuclear cells (PBMCs), taken at new diagnosis, from a patient treated with antithyroid drugs. Every receptor here comes from a man aged 18 to 30 with Graves disease.

This clonotype was seen more than once but under ten times. The chain has TRBV6-1 and TRBJ2-3; 9 bases line up with TRBD2. Germline loops: CDR1 MNHNS, CDR2 SASEGT. CDR3 length: 15 amino acids. The CDR3 DNA sequence: TGTGCTAGTTCTAGCGGGATAGCGAGCACAGATACGCAGTATTTT. Its protein product is CASSSGIASTDTQYF.

This clonotype was observed at least ten times. The chain joins TRBV6-1 to TRBJ2-5, with 7 bases that match TRBD2. The CDR3 runs 13 residues. Germline V gene sequence: CDR1 MNHNS, CDR2 SASEGT. Trimming at V came to 5 bases and at J to 5 bases, leaving 5 bases not matched to a gene. The CDR3 reads CASSIMGGETQYF. The CDR3 region has the DNA TGTGCCAGCAGTATCATGGGGGGGGAGACCCAGTACTTC.

This clonotype has a handful of counts. The chain carries TRBV20-1 and TRBJ2-3, with D unclear. The DNA matches TRBJ2-5 better at its end, which makes the J call doubtful. The CDR3 runs 11 residues. Germline assignment: CDR1 DFQATT and CDR2 SNEGSKA (reference sequence). The chain's CDR3 is CSAGKAETQYF. DNA for the CDR3: TGCAGTGCTGGGAAGGCGGAGACCCAGTACTTC.